This passage covers 10 T cell receptor beta chains from one sample sequenced in a study of radiotherapy plus CTLA-4 blockade in lung cancer. TCRdb's table, derived via immunoSEQ multiplex PCR, lists solely in-frame clones and lacks some. The sample contains over 80,000 clones, 70% to 90% of which appear only once. Here the sequenced sample was peripheral blood, taken from a patient treated with radiotherapy plus ipilimumab. The receptors originated from a human donor with non-small cell lung cancer that progressed on radiotherapy plus ipilimumab.

This chain joins TRBV19 and TRBJ2-7; maybe TRBD1 (6 bases). Germline V gives CDR1 LNHDA, CDR2 SQIVND (reference sequence). This CDR3 has 13 amino acids. The V and J ends lost 3 bases and 1 base respectively, with 7 bases between them. The CDR3 bases are TGTGCCAGTAGTATCGGACAGTCCTACGAGCAGTACTTC. As protein: CASSIGQSYEQYF.

This clone has only one observation. The chain employs TRBV29-1 and TRBJ2-5; a possible D gene is TRBD1 (5 bases). This CDR3 is 12 amino acids long. Trimming removed 1 base at V and 6 bases at J, with 9 bases between. Germline V lookup: CDR1 SQVTM, CDR2 ANQGSEA. Here the CDR3 DNA reads TGCAGCGTTGAAGTGGCAGGGAAGACCCAGTACTTC. Encoded protein: CSVEVAGKTQYF.

V is TRBV18 and J is TRBJ2-5; 9 bases agree with TRBD1. V dropped 1 base and J dropped 4; count of bases not matched to a gene: 10. Per germline, CDR1 KGHSH and CDR2 LQKENI. The length of the CDR3 is 17 residues. CDR3 amino acids: CASSPRTMGQGGETQYF. In nucleotides, the CDR3 is TGTGCCAGCTCACCACGGACCATGGGACAGGGAGGAGAGACCCAGTACTTC.

V and J are TRBV6-4 and TRBJ2-7, with 9 bases fitting TRBD1. The CDR3 totals 13 residues. The trim removed 4 bases at V and 3 bases at J, leaving 1 base unmatched. Germline V CDR1 and CDR2: MRHNA, SNTAGT. CDR3 loop: CASSADRGYEQYF. In DNA, the CDR3 is TGTGCCAGCAGTGCGGACAGGGGCTACGAGCAGTACTTC.

The chain carries TRBV28 and TRBJ1-4; no clear D. The CDR3 runs to 11 residues. V shed 4 bases and J shed 5 bases, with 2 bases lying between them. Looked up from germline, CDR1 is MDHEN and CDR2 is SYDVKM. Here the CDR3 DNA reads TGTGCCAGCAGTTGGAATGAAAAACTGTTTTTT. Its translation is CASSWNEKLFF.

The V and J genes are TRBV4-3 and TRBJ2-7; D is tentatively TRBD1 or TRBD2 (5 bases each). From germline, CDR1 is LGHNA and CDR2 YSLEER. The CDR3 totals 14 residues. The V end lost 5 bases, the J end lost 7 bases, and 18 bases lay between the germline ends. CDR3 coding DNA: TGCGCCAGCAGCATCCATTCCGGGACGAAGGAGCAGTACTTC. Amino acids: CASSIHSGTKEQYF.

In its sample, this clone was seen once. This rearrangement joins TRBV4-1 to TRBJ1-2; 7 bases fit TRBD1. From germline, CDR1 is MGHRA and CDR2 YSYEKL. Trimming at V came to 4 bases and at J to 4 bases, leaving 6 bases not matched to a gene. The CDR3 contains 14 residues. CDR3 region: CASSLGDRSYGYTF. The CDR3 nucleotides read TGCGCCAGCAGCCTAGGGGACAGATCCTATGGCTACACCTTC.

In this sample, this clone turned up once. V gene TRBV2 combines with J gene TRBJ1-4; D gene uncertain. The V end lost 2 bases, the J end lost 0 bases, and 4 bases lay between the germline ends. The CDR3 has 14 residues. Germline CDR1 is SNHLY and CDR2 is FYNNEI. CDR3 DNA: TGTGCCAGCAGTGAACGTGCAACTAATGAAAAACTGTTTTTT. The encoded protein is CASSERATNEKLFF.

J is TRBJ2-5 and V is TRBV7-2; 8 bases align to TRBD2. The germline V gene has CDR1 SGHTA and CDR2 FQGNSA. The CDR3 is 15 residues long. V lost 5 bases to trimming and J lost 1 base; unmatched junction nucleotides: 6. The CDR3 loop is CASSELAGAQETQYF. DNA for the CDR3: TGTGCCAGCAGCGAGCTAGCGGGTGCCCAAGAGACCCAGTACTTC.

The chain uses TRBV18 and TRBJ2-7; 7 bases agree with TRBD1. J was trimmed by 2 bases and V by 3 bases; bases with no gene match: 7. Germline CDR1 and CDR2: KGHSH and LQKENI. The CDR3 runs to 15 residues. In DNA form, the CDR3 reads TGTGCCAGCTCACCGACGTTAGGACAGGCCTACGAGCAGTACTTC. This encodes CASSPTLGQAYEQYF.